A single sample is the source of the 24 T cell receptor beta chains below, sequenced in a study of T cells after yellow fever vaccination. TCRdb redid the calling of the 5' RACE reads with MiXCR, one entry per CDR3 protein. Altogether about 240,000 distinct CDR3 sequences are present, 6% to 7.5% being singletons, with the ten largest covering approximately 0.84%. Specimen: CD4+ T cells sorted from PBMCs, collected 15 days after the yellow fever booster vaccination. These receptors were obtained from a man in his thirties or forties who received the YFV17D yellow fever vaccine.

This clonotype was seen repeatedly, ten times or more. The CDR3 nucleotides are TGCGCCAGCAGCTTGGAGCCAGGGGATCGGGATGGCGAGCAGTACTTC. Amino acid sequence: CASSLEPGDRDGEQYF. This chain joins TRBV5-1 and TRBJ2-7, with a weak D call TRBD1 (6 bases). Trimming cost V 0 bases and J 6 bases, with 19 bases left between them. CDR3 length: 16 amino acids. Germline V gene sequence: CDR1 SGHRS, CDR2 YFSETQ.

This clonotype showed up just a few times. The chain couples TRBV6-1 to TRBJ1-4; tentatively, D is TRBD1 (5 bases). Germline CDR1 reads MNHNS; CDR2 reads SASEGT. The CDR3 is 13 amino acids. V lost 7 bases and J 8 bases, leaving 14 bases between the germline ends. CDR3 loop: CASTRTIGEKLFF. The CDR3 DNA sequence: TGTGCCAGCACCAGGACAATCGGGGAAAAACTGTTTTTT.

Worth noting for this clonotype: A read error may explain this, as a much larger clone is one base away. The J gene is TRBJ2-1, the V gene TRBV28; D assignment may be TRBD1 or TRBD2 (6 bases each). This CDR3 comprises 13 residues. Germline loops: CDR1 MDHEN, CDR2 SYDVKM. The CDR3 here is CATGGQVPNEHFF. CDR3 bases: TGTGCCACCGGGGGCCAGGTTCCGAATGAGCACTTCTTC.

This clonotype was detected many times. The CDR3 spells CSVGPAGGPGTGELFF. The DNA of the CDR3 is TGCAGCGTTGGCCCAGCGGGAGGGCCGGGCACCGGGGAGCTGTTTTTT. This sequence joins TRBV29-1 and TRBJ2-2, with TRBD2 matching over 10 bases. The CDR3 runs to 16 residues. Germline V lookup: CDR1 SQVTM, CDR2 ANQGSEA. After removal of 4 bases from V and 4 bases from J, the junction contained 9 bases not matched to a gene.

The table lists this clonotype with a few counts. The genes are TRBV5-1 and TRBJ1-1; D call uncertain. Trimming removed 3 bases at V and 5 bases at J, with 20 bases between. This CDR3 has 16 amino acids. Germline V CDR1 and CDR2: SGHRS, YFSETQ. DNA for the CDR3: TGCGCCAGCAGCTCGTCCGGTAGGGCAACTATGACTGAAGCTTTCTTT. Protein: CASSSSGRATMTEAFF.

The chain carries TRBV11-2 and TRBJ1-5, with 8 bases aligning to TRBD1. V lost 1 base and J lost 6; bases outside the gene matches: 8. The CDR3 is made up of 16 amino acids. Germline V gives CDR1 SGHAT, CDR2 FQNNGV. CDR3 nucleotide sequence: TGTGCCAGCAGCTTAGCCGTAACAGGGGGTCTTCAGCCCCAGCATTTT. It is translated as CASSLAVTGGLQPQHF.

The table lists this clonotype with many counts. This rearrangement joins TRBV29-1 to TRBJ2-3; 7 positions match TRBD2. The V segment lost 4 bases and the J segment 2 bases; nucleotides outside the gene matches: 6. The CDR3 spans 14 residues. The germline V gene has CDR1 SQVTM and CDR2 ANQGSEA. CDR3 bases: TGCAGCGTTGCGGGAGGTTATGTCACAGATACGCAGTATTTT. It codes for CSVAGGYVTDTQYF.

This clonotype was seen a few times. V and J are TRBV12-3 or TRBV12-4 and TRBJ1-6; D remains unclear. The CDR3 is 14 residues long. V lost 3 bases and J lost 7, with 10 bases in between. CDR3 residues: CASSFTTSNSPLHF. DNA for the CDR3: TGTGCCAGCAGTTTTACAACGAGCAATTCACCCCTCCACTTT.

This clonotype was counted a few times. The V gene is TRBV20-1, the J gene TRBJ2-7; the match to TRBD2 covers 8 bases. V lost 6 bases, J lost 2 bases, and 9 bases stayed unmatched. Germline loops: CDR1 DFQATT, CDR2 SNEGSKA (reference sequence). This CDR3 is 14 amino acids long. This chain's CDR3 is CSAVGRGLAYEQYF. CDR3 in DNA: TGCAGTGCCGTAGGTCGGGGACTAGCCTACGAGCAGTACTTC.

This clonotype was observed at least ten times. The rearrangement joins TRBV5-1 to TRBJ2-7; tentative D call: TRBD2 (6 bases). With 1 base removed from V and 0 bases from J, the gap between germline ends came to 11 bases. The CDR3 has 15 amino acids. Germline lookup yields CDR1 SGHRS and CDR2 YFSETQ. CDR3 nucleotides: TGCGCCAGCAGCTTGTCGGCCGGGAGCTCCTACGAGCAGTACTTC. This encodes CASSLSAGSSYEQYF.

This clonotype appeared a few times. CDR3 residues: CSARPAETQYF. For the CDR3, the DNA is TGCAGTGCTAGACCCGCGGAGACCCAGTACTTC. V gene TRBV20-1 combines with J gene TRBJ2-5, with no clear D. The ends were cut back, 2 bases at V and 5 bases at J, with 6 bases in the middle. The CDR3 is 11 amino acids. The germline CDR1 and CDR2 sequences are DFQATT and SNEGSKA (reference sequence).

The chain carries TRBV5-1 and TRBJ1-6; D possibly corresponds to TRBD1 (5 bases). Looked up from germline, CDR1 is SGHRS and CDR2 is YFSETQ. This CDR3 is 14 amino acids long. V was pared by 3 bases and J by 7 bases, with 11 bases between. The DNA of the CDR3 is TGCGCCAGCAGCTCCGGGACGGAAAATTCACCCCTCCACTTT. It codes for CASSSGTENSPLHF. Full variable domain (outside the CDR3, taken from reference TRBV5-1 and TRBJ1-6): KAGVTQTPRYLIKTRGQQVTLSCSPISGHRSVSWYQQTPGQGLQFLFEYFSETQRNKGNFPGRFSGRQFSNSRSEMNVSTLELGDSALYLCASSSGTENSPLHFGNGTRLTVT.

In its sample, this clonotype was seen many times. The junction differs from germline at one of its ends, possibly a read error. The CDR3 here is CASSLVSETQYF. CDR3 nucleotide sequence: TGCGCCAGCAGCTTGGTTTCGGAGACCCAGTACTTC. V usage is TRBV7-6 and J usage is TRBJ2-5; D not certain. CDR3 length equals 12 residues. Looked up from germline, CDR1 is SGHVS and CDR2 is FNYEAQ.

The chain uses TRBV4-2 and TRBJ2-7; D remains unclear. Germline CDR1 and CDR2: LGHNA and YNFKEQ. This CDR3 has 13 amino acids. The germline V and J ends were trimmed by 0 bases and 1 base, with 4 bases remaining between them. In nucleotides, the CDR3 is TGTGCCAGCAGCCAAGATATTTCCTACGAGCAGTACTTC. Amino acid sequence: CASSQDISYEQYF.

This sequence joins TRBV5-1 and TRBJ2-1; the D gene is possibly TRBD2 (7 bases). The CDR3 is made up of 15 amino acids. The germline V gene has CDR1 SGHRS and CDR2 YFSETQ. The V end was cut by 4 bases, the J end by 6 bases, with 17 bases between. As DNA, the CDR3 is TGCGCCAGCAGCCCCACCTTAGGGGGGGTCAATGAGCAGTTCTTC. Protein sequence: CASSPTLGGVNEQFF.

This clonotype showed up just a few times. This CDR3 is CASSLGTGLAYEQYF. CDR3 DNA: TGTGCCAGCAGCTTAGGGACAGGTCTAGCCTACGAGCAGTACTTC. This sequence joins TRBV7-2 and TRBJ2-7; 7 nucleotides align to TRBD1. The CDR3 is 15 residues long. V lost 1 base, J lost 2 bases, and 5 bases stayed unmatched. Germline V lookup: CDR1 SGHTA, CDR2 FQGNSA.

This clonotype was counted at least ten times. This chain joins TRBV5-5 and TRBJ2-1; D uncertain. V gave up 4 bases and J gave up 15 bases, with 8 bases separating them. The CDR3 spans 9 residues. CDR1 is SGHKS and CDR2 is YYEKEE in the germline V gene (reference sequence). CDR3 sequence (DNA): TGTGCCAGCAGCCCGGTGGCGTTCTTC. Amino acid sequence: CASSPVAFF.

This clonotype has more than one count but fewer than ten. The chain joins TRBV7-2 to TRBJ2-1; D tentatively fits TRBD1 or TRBD2 (5 bases each). V was clipped by 1 base and J by 4 bases, with 11 bases between them. Germline CDR1 SGHTA, CDR2 FQGNSA. The CDR3 sequence is 15 residues long. CDR3 nucleotides: TGTGCCAGCAGCTTAGATTGGGGGAATTACAATGAGCAGTTCTTC. Its protein product is CASSLDWGNYNEQFF.

This clonotype was observed a handful of times. This chain joins TRBV20-1 and TRBJ2-5, with no clear D. Trimming shortened V by 0 bases and J by 5 bases, and 10 bases separated the two germline ends. Germline CDR1 is DFQATT and CDR2 is SNEGSKA (reference sequence). This CDR3 has 13 amino acids. The CDR3, as DNA: TGCAGTGCTAGAGATCACACTCTGGAGACCCAGTACTTC. It encodes CSARDHTLETQYF.

The sample holds a few counts of this clonotype. One junction end does not reproduce the germline sequence, and a read error may be involved. The genes are TRBV7-2 and TRBJ2-5, with 7 bases fitting TRBD2. CDR3 length: 12 residues. The germline gives CDR1 SGHTA, CDR2 FQGNSA. Here the CDR3 DNA reads TGTGCCAGCAGCTCGCTCGGGGGGTGGGGAGTCTTC. It codes for CASSSLGGWGVF.

This clonotype was seen a handful of times. This chain connects TRBV7-9 to TRBJ1-1; the D gene is possibly TRBD1 (5 bases). The CDR3 is 14 residues long. Germline CDR1 is SEHNR and CDR2 is FQNEAQ (reference sequence). V lost 4 bases to trimming and J lost 3 bases, with 12 bases between them. DNA for the CDR3: TGTGCCAGCAGCTCCCCCCCAGGGTACACTGAAGCTTTCTTT. The encoded protein is CASSSPPGYTEAFF.

Many counts were recorded for this clonotype. The V gene is TRBV28, the J gene TRBJ1-5; tentative D call: TRBD1 (5 bases). The germline V gene has CDR1 MDHEN and CDR2 SYDVKM. CDR3 length: 15 amino acids. V was shortened by 6 bases and J by 8 bases, with 20 bases between the two germline ends. Written as DNA, the CDR3 is TGTGCCAGCAGACTTGTTGGGGGACGATTCGAGCCCCAGCATTTT. This translates into CASRLVGGRFEPQHF.

This clonotype showed up just a few times. The V and J genes are TRBV5-4 and TRBJ2-1; 13 nucleotides match TRBD2. Germline V CDR1 and CDR2: SGHNT, YYREEE (reference sequence). The CDR3 consists of 16 residues. Trimming cost V 4 bases and J 10 bases; bases outside gene matches: 11. The CDR3 bases are TGTGCCAGCAGCCGAGGGACTAGCGGGGAGAGAGGAGAGCAGTTCTTC. Translated: CASSRGTSGERGEQFF.

This clonotype was detected ten times or more. The rearrangement joins TRBV9 to TRBJ2-7; 9 bases map to TRBD1. Germline CDR1 SGDLS, CDR2 YYNGEE. The junction had 5 bases not matched to a gene; V was cut back by 4 bases and J by 3 bases. CDR3 size: 14 residues. This CDR3 is CASSRGQGVYEQYF. The CDR3 nucleotides are TGTGCCAGCAGCCGGGGACAGGGTGTCTACGAGCAGTACTTC.